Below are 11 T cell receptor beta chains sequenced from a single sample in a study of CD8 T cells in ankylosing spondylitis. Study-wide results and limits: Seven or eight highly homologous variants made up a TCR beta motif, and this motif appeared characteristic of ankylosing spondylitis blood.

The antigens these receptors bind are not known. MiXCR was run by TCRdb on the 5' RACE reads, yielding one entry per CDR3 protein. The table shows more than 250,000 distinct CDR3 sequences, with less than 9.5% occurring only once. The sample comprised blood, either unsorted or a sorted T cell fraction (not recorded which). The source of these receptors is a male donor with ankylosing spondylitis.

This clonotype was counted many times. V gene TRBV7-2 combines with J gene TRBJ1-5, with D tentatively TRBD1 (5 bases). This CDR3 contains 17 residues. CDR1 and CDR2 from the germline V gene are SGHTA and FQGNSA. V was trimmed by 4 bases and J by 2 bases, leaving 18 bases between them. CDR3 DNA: TGTGCCAGCAGCTACGGCTGGGGGGGAACGGGCAATCAGCCCCAGCATTTT. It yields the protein CASSYGWGGTGNQPQHF.

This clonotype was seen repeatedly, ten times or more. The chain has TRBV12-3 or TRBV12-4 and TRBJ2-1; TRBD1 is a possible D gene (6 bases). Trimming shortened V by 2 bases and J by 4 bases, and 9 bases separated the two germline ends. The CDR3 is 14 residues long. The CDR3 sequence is CASSLQGRYNEQFF. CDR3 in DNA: TGTGCCAGCAGTTTACAGGGGCGGTACAATGAGCAGTTCTTC.

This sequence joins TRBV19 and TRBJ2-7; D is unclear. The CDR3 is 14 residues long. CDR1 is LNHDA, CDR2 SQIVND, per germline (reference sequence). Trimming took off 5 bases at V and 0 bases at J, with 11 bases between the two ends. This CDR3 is CASSPLQSSYEQYF. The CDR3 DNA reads TGTGCCAGTAGTCCCCTACAAAGCTCCTACGAGCAGTACTTC.

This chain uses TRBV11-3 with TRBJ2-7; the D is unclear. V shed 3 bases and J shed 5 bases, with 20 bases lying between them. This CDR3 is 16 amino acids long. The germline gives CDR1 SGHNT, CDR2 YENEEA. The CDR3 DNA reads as TGTGCCAGCAGCTTGGTCCCCCGTCAAGTTCCGGACGAGCAGTACTTC. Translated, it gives CASSLVPRQVPDEQYF.

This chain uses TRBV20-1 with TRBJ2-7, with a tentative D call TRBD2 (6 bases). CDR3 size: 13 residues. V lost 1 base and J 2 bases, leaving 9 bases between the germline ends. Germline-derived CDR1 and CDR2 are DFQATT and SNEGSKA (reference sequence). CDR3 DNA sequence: TGCAGTGCTAGAGTCGCGGGAACCTACGAGCAGTACTTC. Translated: CSARVAGTYEQYF.

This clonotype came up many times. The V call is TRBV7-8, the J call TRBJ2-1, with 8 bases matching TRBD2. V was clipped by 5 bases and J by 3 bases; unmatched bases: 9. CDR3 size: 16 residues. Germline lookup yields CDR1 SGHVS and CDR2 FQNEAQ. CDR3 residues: CASSMAGGRFYNEQFF. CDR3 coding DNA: TGTGCCAGCAGCATGGCTGGCGGGAGGTTCTACAATGAGCAGTTCTTC.

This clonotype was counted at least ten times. In DNA, the CDR3 is TGTGCCAGCAGTTTATTTACGGACAGCTACACTGAAGCTTTCTTT. Translation gives CASSLFTDSYTEAFF. J is TRBJ1-1 and V is TRBV27, with D possibly matching TRBD1 (6 bases). Trimming shortened V by 1 base and J by 3 bases, and 12 bases separated the two germline ends. Germline V gene lookup returns CDR1 MNHEY and CDR2 SMNVEV (reference sequence). This CDR3 region has 15 residues.

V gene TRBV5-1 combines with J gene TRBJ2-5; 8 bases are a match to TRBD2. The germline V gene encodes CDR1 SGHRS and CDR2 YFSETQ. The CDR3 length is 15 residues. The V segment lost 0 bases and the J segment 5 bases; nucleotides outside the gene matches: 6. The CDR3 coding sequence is TGCGCCAGCAGCTTGGCCGGGGGGGCATCGGAGACCCAGTACTTC. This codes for CASSLAGGASETQYF. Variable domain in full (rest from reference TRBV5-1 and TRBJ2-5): KAGVTQTPRYLIKTRGQQVTLSCSPISGHRSVSWYQQTPGQGLQFLFEYFSETQRNKGNFPGRFSGRQFSNSRSEMNVSTLELGDSALYLCASSLAGGASETQYFGPGTRLLVL.

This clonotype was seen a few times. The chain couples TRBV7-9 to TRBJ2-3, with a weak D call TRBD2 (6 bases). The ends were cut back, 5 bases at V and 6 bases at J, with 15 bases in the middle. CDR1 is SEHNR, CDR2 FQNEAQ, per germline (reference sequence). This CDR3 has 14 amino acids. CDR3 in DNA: TGTGCCAGCAGCGCCCCGACTAGTGCGGATACGCAGTATTTT. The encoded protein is CASSAPTSADTQYF.

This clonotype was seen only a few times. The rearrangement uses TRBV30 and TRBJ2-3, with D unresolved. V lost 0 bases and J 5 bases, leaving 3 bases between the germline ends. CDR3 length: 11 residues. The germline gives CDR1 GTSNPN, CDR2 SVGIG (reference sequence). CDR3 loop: CAWSVGDTQYF. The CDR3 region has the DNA TGTGCCTGGAGTGTAGGAGATACGCAGTATTTT.

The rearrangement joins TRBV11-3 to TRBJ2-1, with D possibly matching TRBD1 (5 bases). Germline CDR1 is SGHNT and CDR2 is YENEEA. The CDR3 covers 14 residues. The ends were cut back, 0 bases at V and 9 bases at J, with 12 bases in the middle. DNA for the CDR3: TGTGCCAGCAGCTTAGATCGGCAGGGCACTGAGCAGTTCTTC. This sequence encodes CASSLDRQGTEQFF.